The 32 T cell receptor beta chains below come from one sample, sequenced in a study of identical twins. Via MiXCR, TCRdb re-called the 5' RACE reads, giving one row per CDR3 protein. The data contain roughly 350,000 distinct CDR3 sequences, approximately 8.7% of them singletons. The material sequenced was naive T cells sorted from blood. The receptors derive from a woman in her forties or fifties in good health.

This clonotype was counted only a few times. The chain links TRBV7-9 to TRBJ2-3; 8 nucleotides line up with TRBD1. The CDR3 contains 16 residues. Germline lookup yields CDR1 SEHNR and CDR2 FQNEAQ (reference sequence). V was clipped by 5 bases and J by 0 bases; unmatched bases: 7. This CDR3 reads CASSPRTGLSTDTQYF. CDR3 sequence (DNA): TGTGCCAGCAGCCCCCGGACAGGGTTAAGCACAGATACGCAGTATTTT.

This clonotype was seen ten or more times. The genes are TRBV14 and TRBJ2-1; D is ambiguous. CDR3 length: 18 residues. The V gene's germline CDR1 is SGHDN and CDR2 FVKESK. V was trimmed by 0 bases and J by 1 base, leaving 16 bases between them. CDR3 loop: CASSQEVRWLRSYNEQFF. CDR3 coding DNA: TGTGCCAGCAGCCAAGAGGTGCGATGGCTTAGGTCCTACAATGAGCAGTTCTTC.

This clonotype showed up many times. The V call is TRBV24-1, the J call TRBJ1-1, with 8 bases aligning to TRBD1. V lost 4 bases to trimming and J lost 5 bases; unmatched junction nucleotides: 2. The CDR3 totals 13 residues. The germline V gene encodes CDR1 KGHDR and CDR2 SFDVKD. DNA of the CDR3: TGTGCCACCAGTGAACGGGACAGGACTGAAGCTTTCTTT. As protein: CATSERDRTEAFF.

The chain couples TRBV7-2 to TRBJ1-1; D is uncertain. Per germline, CDR1 SGHTA and CDR2 FQGNSA. The V and J ends lost 1 base and 4 bases respectively, with 13 bases between them. The CDR3 is 15 residues long. CDR3 nucleotide sequence: TGTGCCAGCAGCTTAGTAAAGGGCTCAGCCACTGAAGCTTTCTTT. As protein: CASSLVKGSATEAFF.

J is TRBJ2-2 and V is TRBV11-2, with TRBD2 matching over 8 bases. V trimming: 5 bases; J trimming: 7 bases; junction bases outside the gene matches: 15. This CDR3 has 17 residues. The germline V gene has CDR1 SGHAT and CDR2 FQNNGV. In nucleotides, the CDR3 is TGTGCCAGCAGCGCAGGTCTAGCGGGCGGTTTTGGCGGGGAGCTGTTTTTT. As protein: CASSAGLAGGFGGELFF.

This clonotype was recorded many times. The chain has TRBV29-1 and TRBJ1-2; D is ambiguous. Per germline, CDR1 SQVTM and CDR2 ANQGSEA. The CDR3 extends over 9 amino acids. V lost 4 bases, J lost 10 bases, and 7 bases lay in between. CDR3 amino acids: CSVAEDYTF. Written as DNA, the CDR3 is TGCAGCGTTGCTGAGGACTACACCTTC.

In this sample, this clonotype turned up a few times. The V and J genes are TRBV5-6 and TRBJ2-2; 8 bases agree with TRBD2. Germline loops: CDR1 SGHDT, CDR2 YYEEEE. With V trimmed by 4 bases and J by 5 bases, 7 bases remained unmatched. The CDR3 loop spans 15 amino acids. CDR3 sequence reads: CASSPGLVRTGELFF. CDR3 bases: TGTGCCAGCAGCCCGGGACTAGTAAGGACCGGGGAGCTGTTTTTT.

This clonotype has only a few counts. J is TRBJ1-1 and V is TRBV3-1; 8 nucleotides align to TRBD1. The CDR3 spans 17 residues. After removal of 3 bases from V and 0 bases from J, the junction contained 9 bases not matched to a gene. Germline CDR1 LGHDT, CDR2 YNNKEL (reference sequence). CDR3 protein: CASSHFLTGDLNTEAFF. The CDR3 DNA is TGTGCCAGCAGCCATTTCCTGACAGGGGACTTGAACACTGAAGCTTTCTTT.

In this sample, this clonotype turned up many times. The V gene is TRBV25-1, the J gene TRBJ2-5; weak D call: TRBD2 (7 bases). The CDR3 is 15 residues long. Trimming removed 5 bases at V and 2 bases at J, with 15 bases between. From germline, CDR1 is MGHDK and CDR2 SYGVNS. In DNA, the CDR3 is TGTGCCAGCAGTCATTTCGGGGGGCTACAAGAGACCCAGTACTTC. Amino acids: CASSHFGGLQETQYF.

V and J are TRBV30 and TRBJ2-3; TRBD1 is a possible D gene (6 bases). There are 10 residues in the CDR3. Trimming stripped 7 bases from V and 6 bases from J, with 8 bases between. Germline V lookup: CDR1 GTSNPN, CDR2 SVGIG (reference sequence). The CDR3 loop reads CAFQGDTQYF. CDR3 sequence (DNA): TGTGCCTTTCAGGGGGATACGCAGTATTTT.

The table lists this clonotype with a few counts. CDR3 bases: TGCGCCAGCAGCCCCCGGCCTACGGCACCCCAAGAGACCCAGTACTTC. It encodes CASSPRPTAPQETQYF. This chain uses TRBV4-1 with TRBJ2-5; D unresolved. The germline V gene has CDR1 MGHRA and CDR2 YSYEKL. V was shortened by 4 bases and J by 1 base, with 16 bases between the two germline ends. The CDR3 runs to 16 residues.

This clonotype was counted ten times or more. The V and J genes are TRBV11-2 and TRBJ2-2; 8 nucleotides line up with TRBD2. V shed 4 bases, J shed 7 bases, and the junction held 8 bases outside the gene matches. CDR1 is SGHAT, CDR2 FQNNGV, per germline. There are 15 residues in the CDR3. CDR3 sequence (DNA): TGTGCCAGCAGCTCCATCAGGACTAGCTTCGGGGAGCTGTTTTTT. It yields the protein CASSSIRTSFGELFF. The full variable domain, in which reference TRBV11-2 and TRBJ2-2 provide the parts outside the CDR3, is EAGVAQSPRYKIIEKRQSVAFWCNPISGHATLYWYQQILGQGPKLLIQFQNNGVVDDSQLPKDRFSAERLKGVDSTLKIQPAKLEDSAVYLCASSSIRTSFGELFFGEGSRLTVL.

This clonotype appeared a few times. The gene calls are TRBV20-1 and TRBJ2-1, with 7 bases aligning to TRBD1. This CDR3 is 17 amino acids long. Germline V lookup: CDR1 DFQATT, CDR2 SNEGSKA (reference sequence). Losses at the gene ends were 3 bases for V and 7 bases for J; bases not matched to a gene: 18. The CDR3 DNA reads as TGCAGTGCTAGGGGACGCACCTTCGGGACAGCGTGGAATGAGCAGTTCTTC. This sequence encodes CSARGRTFGTAWNEQFF.

V gene TRBV7-9 combines with J gene TRBJ1-2; no clear D. The V end was cut by 8 bases, the J end by 1 base, with 8 bases between. In germline, CDR1 is SEHNR, CDR2 FQNEAQ (reference sequence). The CDR3 covers 12 residues. The CDR3 sequence: CASSRDNYGYTF. CDR3 sequence (DNA): TGTGCCAGCTCTAGGGATAACTATGGCTACACCTTC.

This clonotype was recorded a few times. The chain uses TRBV2 and TRBJ1-1; the D is unclear. There are 10 residues in the CDR3. Looked up from germline, CDR1 is SNHLY and CDR2 is FYNNEI. V was cut by 8 bases and J by 4 bases, with 5 bases left in between. The CDR3 region has the DNA TGTGCCAGCCCCGGCACTGAAGCTTTCTTT. Its translation is CASPGTEAFF.

Details on this clonotype: A junction boundary mismatches the germline segment, possibly from a read error. The V and J genes are TRBV20-1 and TRBJ2-1, with TRBD2 matching over 9 bases. The CDR3 spans 15 residues. The germline V gene has CDR1 DFQATT and CDR2 SNEGSKA (reference sequence). The CDR3 coding sequence is TGCAGTGCTAGGGCTGCTAGCGGGGTATACAATGATCAGTTCTTC. It codes for CSARAASGVYNDQFF.

This clonotype was detected many times. This chain connects TRBV12-3 or TRBV12-4 to TRBJ2-7, with 8 bases identical to TRBD1. The length of the CDR3 is 15 residues. V lost 3 bases and J lost 2; bases outside the gene matches: 6. The CDR3 nucleotides read TGTGCCAGCAGTTTGGGGGTGGGACAGGCCTACGAGCAGTACTTC. It yields the protein CASSLGVGQAYEQYF.

Of note for this clonotype: This likely comes from a read error, as the CDR3 has no conserved phenylalanine or tryptophan at its end. It is unclear where the CDR3 begins or ends on the DNA, so no DNA is shown, and the CDR3 is as TCRdb lists it. V usage is TRBV6-1 and J usage is TRBJ1-2. The CDR3 is made up of 13 amino acids, end residues included. Germline V CDR1 and CDR2: MNHNS, SASEGT. This chain's CDR3 is CASSERKNGKSRI.

There are many counts of this clonotype. This chain's CDR3 is CASSMVGTGLPYEQYF. The DNA of the CDR3 is TGTGCCAGTAGTATGGTTGGGACAGGCCTTCCCTACGAGCAGTACTTC. The V and J genes are TRBV19 and TRBJ2-7; 8 bases map to TRBD1. CDR1 LNHDA and CDR2 SQIVND come from the germline V gene (reference sequence). The V segment lost 3 bases and the J segment 2 bases; nucleotides outside the gene matches: 9. The CDR3 is 16 residues long.

The chain employs TRBV5-1 and TRBJ2-1; 9 nucleotides match TRBD2. V gave up 0 bases and J gave up 7 bases; unmatched junction bases: 5. This CDR3 comprises 15 residues. Germline CDR1 reads SGHRS; CDR2 reads YFSETQ. CDR3 coding DNA: TGCGCCAGCAGCTTGGTAGCGGGAGAAAGGAATGAGCAGTTCTTC. Translated: CASSLVAGERNEQFF.

This clonotype was detected only a few times. The rearrangement links TRBV5-1 to TRBJ2-6; 7 nucleotides line up with TRBD1. CDR3 length: 16 amino acids. CDR1 is SGHRS and CDR2 is YFSETQ in the germline V gene. The J segment lost 2 bases and the V segment lost 4 bases, leaving 6 bases of the junction unmatched. CDR3 region: CASSVNQGAGANVLTF. In DNA, the CDR3 is TGCGCCAGCAGCGTCAACCAGGGGGCTGGGGCCAACGTCCTGACTTTC.

This clonotype appeared a few times. This chain's CDR3 is CASSQGQLDQPQHF. CDR3 nucleotides: TGCGCCAGCAGCCAAGGACAGTTAGACCAGCCCCAGCATTTT. The chain links TRBV4-1 to TRBJ1-5; maybe TRBD1 (5 bases). The germline V gene encodes CDR1 MGHRA and CDR2 YSYEKL. The length of the CDR3 is 14 residues. V lost 1 base, J lost 7 bases, and 11 bases lay in between.

This clonotype was seen repeatedly, ten times or more. This chain connects TRBV4-1 to TRBJ2-7; a weak D match, TRBD2 (5 bases). V dropped 4 bases and J dropped 6 bases, with 22 bases sitting between them. The CDR3 extends over 16 amino acids. Germline V gene lookup returns CDR1 MGHRA and CDR2 YSYEKL. Here the CDR3 reads CASSRGPIGSSLEQYF. CDR3 sequence (DNA): TGCGCCAGCAGCCGCGGGCCCATCGGGTCCTCCCTCGAGCAGTACTTC.

This chain joins TRBV3-1 and TRBJ2-3; 9 bases line up with TRBD2. CDR3 length: 15 amino acids. The germline V gene encodes CDR1 LGHDT and CDR2 YNNKEL (reference sequence). With V trimmed by 1 base and J by 4 bases, 3 bases remained unmatched. CDR3 nucleotide sequence: TGTGCCAGCAGCCAAGGGGCGGGAGGGGCAGATACGCAGTATTTT. This sequence encodes CASSQGAGGADTQYF.

The V call is TRBV29-1, the J call TRBJ2-5; D ambiguous. Per germline, CDR1 SQVTM and CDR2 ANQGSEA. Trimming removed 7 bases from V and 2 bases from J, with 5 bases in between. CDR3 length equals 10 residues. The CDR3 region has the DNA TGCAGCGGTCTACAAGAGACCCAGTACTTC. Translated: CSGLQETQYF.

This clonotype was counted many times. This chain joins TRBV18 and TRBJ2-7; 8 bases match TRBD1. The CDR3 extends over 14 amino acids. Germline trimming cut 5 bases from V and 5 bases from J; bases unmatched to any gene: 8. Germline-derived CDR1 and CDR2 are KGHSH and LQKENI. As DNA, the CDR3 is TGTGCCAGCTCATCGGACAGGGACGTGGACGAGCAGTACTTC. This gives the protein CASSSDRDVDEQYF.

The CDR3 loop is CATSSFPVGTDTQYF. For the CDR3, the DNA is TGTGCCACCAGCAGTTTCCCAGTCGGCACAGATACGCAGTATTTT. The V gene is TRBV15, the J gene TRBJ2-3; unclear D gene. Trimming took off 3 bases at V and 1 base at J, with 11 bases between the two ends. Germline CDR1 reads LNHNV; CDR2 reads YYDKDF (reference sequence). This CDR3 is 15 amino acids long.

The DNA of the CDR3 is TGTGCCAGCAGCTTGGACTGGGTGCCCTACGAGCAGTACTTC. Its translation: CASSLDWVPYEQYF. The chain employs TRBV5-5 and TRBJ2-7; no clear D. The CDR3 is 14 amino acids. Germline V gives CDR1 SGHKS, CDR2 YYEKEE (reference sequence). V dropped 0 bases and J dropped 2 bases, with 9 bases sitting between them.

This clonotype was counted a few times. J is TRBJ1-5 and V is TRBV10-1, with unresolved D. The germline V and J ends were trimmed by 10 bases and 3 bases, with 13 bases remaining between them. The germline gives CDR1 WNHNN, CDR2 SYGVQD (reference sequence). CDR3 length: 13 residues. CDR3 loop: CATSSKVNQPQHF. CDR3 nucleotides: TGCGCCACCTCATCCAAAGTCAATCAGCCCCAGCATTTT.

The chain employs TRBV7-9 and TRBJ2-7; D gene unclear. This CDR3 has 13 residues. Germline V lookup: CDR1 SEHNR, CDR2 FQNEAQ (reference sequence). Trimming removed 8 bases from V and 0 bases from J, with 11 bases in between. The CDR3 spells CASSPQDSYEQYF. The CDR3, as DNA: TGTGCCAGCTCCCCGCAGGACTCCTACGAGCAGTACTTC.

This clonotype came up many times. This rearrangement joins TRBV20-1 to TRBJ2-1, with unresolved D. The CDR3 is made up of 11 amino acids. The V and J ends lost 7 bases and 5 bases respectively, with 9 bases between them. Germline V lookup: CDR1 DFQATT, CDR2 SNEGSKA (reference sequence). The CDR3 DNA sequence: TGCAGTGTAGAGAACCACAATGAGCAGTTCTTC. It codes for CSVENHNEQFF.

This clonotype has just a few counts. CDR3 sequence reads: CSVGFHPSETQYF. DNA of the CDR3: TGCAGCGTTGGCTTCCATCCGTCAGAAACCCAGTACTTC. The rearrangement links TRBV29-1 to TRBJ2-5; D not resolved. Looked up from germline, CDR1 is SQVTM and CDR2 is ANQGSEA. The CDR3 sequence is 13 residues long. V was clipped by 4 bases and J by 8 bases, with 17 bases between them.